A selection of T cell receptor beta chains follows, all from one sample in a study of radiotherapy plus CTLA-4 blockade in lung cancer. TCRdb's table, derived via immunoSEQ multiplex PCR, lists solely in-frame clones and lacks some. Here the sample spans about 88,000 clones, roughly 78% being singletons. The starting material was peripheral blood, obtained from a patient treated with radiotherapy plus ipilimumab. These TCRs come from a human donor with non-small cell lung cancer that progressed on radiotherapy plus ipilimumab. CDR3s include the opening cysteine and the closing phenylalanine or tryptophan. A D gene is named only where the DNA matches it firmly. A row's size may be missing; if present it is once, few, many or a size class.

>TRBV28|TRBD1|-|TRBJ2-7
CASRLTGASYEQYF
TGTGCCAGCAGGCTAACAGGGGCCTCCTACGAGCAGTACTTC
>TRBV20-1|-|-|TRBJ2-7
CSARWGFKQYF
TGCAGTGCTAGATGGGGGTTTAAGCAGTACTTC
>TRBV2|TRBD1|-|TRBJ2-5
CASSEGLGQVQETQYF
TGTGCCAGCAGTGAAGGTCTAGGACAGGTCCAAGAGACCCAGTACTTC
>TRBV19|-|-|TRBJ2-2
CASSRATGPTSGELFF
TGTGCCAGTAGTAGGGCGACTGGCCCGACCTCCGGGGAGCTGTTTTTT
>TRBV6-5|TRBD1|-|TRBJ2-7
CASSSPRAGGHEQYF
TGTGCCAGCAGTTCCCCCCGGGCAGGGGGTCACGAGCAGTACTTC
>TRBV2|TRBD1|few|TRBJ1-5
CASSLYGTGGSQPQHF
TGTGCCAGCAGTTTATACGGGACAGGGGGCAGTCAGCCCCAGCATTTT
>TRBV9|-|-|TRBJ1-1
CASSEIPNTEAFF
TGTGCCAGCAGCGAGATTCCGAACACTGAAGCTTTCTTT
>TRBV28|-|-|TRBJ1-5
CASSLRAGRNQPQHF
TGTGCCAGCAGTTTACGGGCAGGGCGCAATCAGCCCCAGCATTTT
>TRBV27|TRBD1|-|TRBJ1-2
CASRPGGYGYTF
TGTGCCAGCAGGCCAGGGGGCTATGGCTACACCTTC
>TRBV7-2|-|-|TRBJ1-4
CASSLDQTGANEKLFF
TGTGCCAGCAGCTTAGACCAGACAGGTGCTAATGAAAAACTGTTTTTT
>TRBV4-2|-|-|TRBJ2-5
CASSTPEGEVRTQYF
TGTGCCAGCAGCACCCCTGAGGGAGAGGTGAGGACCCAGTACTTC
>TRBV5-6|-|-|TRBJ2-3
CASSLGAKRASGTQYF
TGTGCCAGCAGCTTGGGAGCGAAGAGAGCGTCAGGTACGCAGTATTTT
>TRBV27|-|-|TRBJ1-1
CASSLGWGEAFF
TGTGCCAGCAGTTTAGGGTGGGGGGAAGCTTTCTTT
>TRBV9|-|-|TRBJ2-2
CASSVEAGELFF
TGTGCCAGCAGCGTAGAGGCCGGGGAGCTGTTTTTT
>TRBV29-1|-|-|TRBJ2-1
CSVESRGRSEGEQFF
TGCAGCGTTGAAAGCAGGGGTAGAAGTGAGGGTGAGCAGTTCTTC
>TRBV6-5|-|-|TRBJ2-3
CASSYSNTDTQYF
TGTGCCAGCAGTTACAGCAACACAGATACGCAGTATTTT
>TRBV6-5|TRBD1|few|TRBJ2-7
CASKRTGSYEQYF
TGTGCCAGCAAACGGACAGGGTCCTACGAGCAGTACTTC
>TRBV6-4|-|-|TRBJ1-5
CAMRAGLNNQPQHF
TGTGCCATGCGAGCGGGGCTAAACAATCAGCCCCAGCATTTT